The 3 T cell receptor beta chains below come from one sample, sequenced in a study of blood T cell repertoires in COVID-19. The method was immunoSEQ multiplex PCR; TCRdb's version includes in-frame clones alone and lacks a portion of them. The sample comprises approximately 300,000 clones, about nine tenths of which are singletons, and about 2.7% rests with the top ten. The sample comprised PBMCs or T cells enriched from blood (not recorded which). These TCRs come from a woman aged 18 to 35 who had recovered from COVID-19.

The chain uses TRBV9 and TRBJ2-2, with no clear D. Trimming shortened V by 5 bases and J by 0 bases, and 8 bases separated the two germline ends. Per the germline V gene, CDR1 is SGDLS and CDR2 is YYNGEE. This CDR3 has 14 amino acids. DNA of the CDR3: TGTGCCAGCAGAGTATCCGCGAACACCGGGGAGCTGTTTTTT. Translating gives CASRVSANTGELFF.

This chain links TRBV27 with TRBJ1-1; 9 nucleotides align to TRBD1. After removal of 3 bases from V and 3 bases from J, the junction contained 5 bases not matched to a gene. CDR1 is MNHEY and CDR2 is SMNVEV in the germline V gene (reference sequence). The CDR3 length is 15 residues. The CDR3 DNA reads TGTGCCAGCAGTTTGGACAGGGGAGGTTACACTGAAGCTTTCTTT. Protein product: CASSLDRGGYTEAFF.

This clone was seen only a few times. The V and J genes are TRBV3-1 (or the pseudogene TRBV3-2) and TRBJ1-5, with D perhaps TRBD1 (5 bases). Germline V CDR1 and CDR2: LGHDT, YNNKEL (reference sequence). The CDR3 sequence is 15 residues long. V was cut by 0 bases and J by 4 bases, with 10 bases left in between. CDR3 amino acids: CASSQEAGSNQPQHF. In DNA form, the CDR3 reads TGTGCCAGCAGCCAAGAGGCAGGGTCAAATCAGCCCCAGCATTTT.